This T cell receptor (beta chain) was identified in a study of shared clonotypes between healthy human individuals (dated by TCRdb to about 2020). General notes on the study: Two women and a few men aged 18 to 49 years were included in the cohort. For each donor, three plates each were used for CD4 naive and CD4 memory, two plates were used for CD8 naive, and one plate was used for CD8 memory. To estimate repertoire size and how much clonotype sharing occurs between individuals, the study deeply sequenced the blood TCR repertoires of 5 or 6 healthy adults. To increase sequencing depth and limit assay-specific biases, different laboratories used diverse techniques to prepare libraries and sequence TCR repertoires. Leukapheresis yielded between about 0.9 and 9 billion PBMCs per donor.

Germline trimming amounts to 7 bases on V and 6 bases on J, with 5 as the count of junction bases outside the gene matches. The germline V gene encodes CDR1 SQVTM and CDR2 ANQGSEA. Taken from cysteine to phenylalanine, the CDR3 has 12 residues. Just CDR3 DNA is preserved here, 36 bases in frame from base 1. Broad study findings and their caveats: Larger estimated clonotype richness was generally found for naive subsets than for memory subsets. Around 5% of naive CD4, 3.5% of naive CD8, 2.3% of memory CD4, and 0.4% of memory CD8 clonotypes were shared across several donors. Based on pairwise subsampling, the degree of clonotype sharing among donors was expected to be affected by sequencing depth. Because the study included a small number of donors, the genetic and exposure-history diversity represented was limited. Compared with non-shared clonotypes, the clonotypes found in all four sorted-subset donors had higher generation probabilities. Sampling was restricted to blood, and TCR repertoires in tissue are likely to differ from TCR repertoires in blood. Even with the large sequencing depth, rarefaction of the sorted-subset datasets indicated that sequencing was incomplete.

Using the deep immunoSEQ assay, TCR CDR3 regions were amplified from genomic DNA by multiplex PCR. Extracted genomic DNA from each cell subset was distributed evenly across all wells of several immunoSEQ 96-well plates, and each plate was treated as a replicate. For sorted subsets, each replicate PCR was loaded with around 200 ng genomic DNA, equivalent to 30,000 or so T cell genomes. Purified libraries were quantified with a Qubit 3.0 fluorometer, sized on a Bioanalyzer 2100, and re-quantified with the KAPA Library Quantification kit. Every immunoSEQ 96-well plate was sequenced on a dedicated single-read 150-cycle Illumina NextSeq 550 flow cell. The authors processed their data as follows. Because only junctional sequences without quality scores were contained in the immunoSEQ output, filtering matching that applied to full-length reads could not be performed. Sequences were annotated with PyIR, a Python wrapper for IgBLAST v1.9, using IMGT germline references to assign V/J genes and CDR3. Reads with weak V/J assignments (E-value above 1e-6), missing CDR3, stop codons, out-of-frame junctions, or ambiguous translated residues were removed. A V3J clonotype was defined by an identical inferred V gene, J gene, and CDR3 amino acid sequence. The percentage overlap between two repertoires was calculated by dividing the number of shared unique clonotypes by the size of the smaller repertoire. Richness of each repertoire was evaluated using RTK rarefaction, the Chao1 estimator, and Recon v2.1 estimates of unobserved clonotypes. For all TCRbeta clonotypes obtained by the gDNA method from a handful of donors, generation probabilities were computed with OLGA. The source is immuneACCESS, and TCRdb retained only in-frame sequences with V and J called. Part of the clones is not carried over; for the studies checked, unresolved V genes explain less than half of this, and the remainder is unexplained. For V, J and clone size, that table is used; D and trimming come from the DNA. The sample table lists 850,000 to 1,200,000 clones, about 80% of them with a count of one. The ten largest account for around 1.5% of the sample.

Donors were healthy HIV-negative adults with no recently reported acute infections or vaccinations. Only Caucasian adults living in Nashville, Tennessee, USA were represented among the donors. Magnetic negative selection was used to enrich CD4+ T cells, after which naive cells were positively selected on CD45RA and the negative fraction became the memory subset. Blood was obtained by leukapheresis, after which PBMCs were separated by Ficoll-Histopaque density gradient centrifugation and cryopreserved in liquid nitrogen vapor phase. Analytical flow cytometry was used to check the purity and quantity of every magnetically sorted T cell population. Genomic DNA was isolated from each sorted fraction and quantified by UV absorbance on a Nanodrop 2000c. A note on this clone: The specificity of this receptor is unknown. Within one base of it there is no much larger clone, and no base qualities were kept.

This clonotype was sampled from a man in his late teens or twenties in good health. The V and J genes are TRBV29-1 and TRBJ2-3, and 9 bases in between align with TRBD1. Material: memory CD4+ T cells sorted from blood. The sample's cell subset or site label, in plain terms: CD45RA-negative fraction. In nucleotides, the sequence is TGCAGCGCGGACAGGGGAACGGATACGCAGTATTTT. This is translated as CSADRGTDTQYF.